The text below deals with one T cell receptor (beta chain). Its target antigen remains unknown. Nothing much larger sits one base from this clone, and base qualities are not available. V and J are truncated by 2 bases and 2 bases respectively, leaving an intervening sequence of 6 bases. In the germline V gene, CDR1 corresponds to SGHDN and CDR2 to FVKESK. The CDR3 spans 13 residues, from the cysteine through the phenylalanine. Just CDR3 DNA is preserved here, 39 bases in frame from base 1. This entry comes from a study of T cell repertoires in cytomegalovirus infection (dated by TCRdb to the late 2010s). About the study as a whole: Donor HLA type was relevant to the analysis, as public TCR beta signatures indicated carriage of CMV infection together with the matching HLA type. The paper as a whole reports these results and caveats: In both this cohort and an independent cohort of a few hundred donors, the cumulative frequency of public TCR beta family members distinguished carriers of CMV infection plus the relevant HLA type. The ex vivo response was dominated by HLA-C-restricted CMV-specific TCR beta clonotypes, which also provided the single most frequent clonotype in two of eight donors.

Sequencer: Illumina HiSeq 1500. In-frame beta chains were kept once TCRdb had trimmed the public reads at Q25 with fastp and called clones with MiXCR. Rows with one shared CDR3 protein collapse into an entry with the most common genes and DNA. A total of fewer than 200,000 distinct CDR3 sequences appear in this sample, around 20% of them only once. The ten largest clones capture under 3.5% of the sample. Sequenced input: PBMCs. The chain links TRBV14 with TRBJ1-1, with no reliable assignment of the D segment. The TCR comes from a human donor in good health (CMV status not recorded). Some clones in this sample may be carry-over from other donors' samples. The CDR3 protein sequence reads: CASSQKSNTEAFF. The DNA is as follows: TGTGCCAGCAGCCAAAAGAGCAACACTGAAGCTTTCTTT.